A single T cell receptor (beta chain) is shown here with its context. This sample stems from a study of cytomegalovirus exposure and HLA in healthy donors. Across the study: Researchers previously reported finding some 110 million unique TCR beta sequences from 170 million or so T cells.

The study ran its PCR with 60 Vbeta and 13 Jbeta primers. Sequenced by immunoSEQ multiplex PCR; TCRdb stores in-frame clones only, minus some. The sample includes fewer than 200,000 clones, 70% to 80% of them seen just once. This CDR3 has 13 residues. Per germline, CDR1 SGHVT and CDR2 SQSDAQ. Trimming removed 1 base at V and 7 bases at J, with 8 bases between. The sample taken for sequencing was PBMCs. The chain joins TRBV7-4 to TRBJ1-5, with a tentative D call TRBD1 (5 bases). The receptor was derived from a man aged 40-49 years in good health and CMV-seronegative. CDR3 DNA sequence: TGTGCCAGCAGCTTAGAGGGGTCCCAGCCCCAGCATTTT. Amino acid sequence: CASSLEGSQPQHF.